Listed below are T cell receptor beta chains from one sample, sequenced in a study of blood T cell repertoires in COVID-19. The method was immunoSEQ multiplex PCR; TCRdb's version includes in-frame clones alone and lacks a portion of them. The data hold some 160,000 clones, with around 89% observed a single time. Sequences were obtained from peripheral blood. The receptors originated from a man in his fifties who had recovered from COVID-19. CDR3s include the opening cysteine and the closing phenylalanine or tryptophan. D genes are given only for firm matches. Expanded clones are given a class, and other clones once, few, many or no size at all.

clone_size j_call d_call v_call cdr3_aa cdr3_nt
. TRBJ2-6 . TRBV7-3 CASSQNNRFSGANVLTF TGTGCCAGCAGCCAAAACAACAGGTTCTCTGGGGCCAACGTCCTGACTTTC
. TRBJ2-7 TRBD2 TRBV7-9 CASSTGLLAGVGRYEQYF TGTGCCAGCAGTACGGGCCTTCTAGCGGGAGTAGGCCGCTACGAGCAGTACTTC
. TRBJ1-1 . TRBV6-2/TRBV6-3 CASSRQDLVVNTEAFF TGTGCCAGCAGTCGACAGGATCTTGTAGTGAACACTGAAGCTTTCTTT
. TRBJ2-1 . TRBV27 CASSPIATTYNEQFF TGTGCCAGCAGTCCGATAGCGACCACCTACAATGAGCAGTTCTTC
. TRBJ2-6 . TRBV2 CASGTSASGANVLTF TGTGCCAGCGGGACATCGGCCTCTGGGGCCAACGTCCTGACTTTC
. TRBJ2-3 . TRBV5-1 CASSLDLGRTDTQYF TGCGCCAGCAGCTTAGACTTAGGCCGCACAGATACGCAGTATTTT
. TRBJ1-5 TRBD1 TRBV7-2 CASSLTRQGSNQPQHF TGTGCCAGCAGCCTAACAAGACAGGGTAGCAATCAGCCCCAGCATTTT
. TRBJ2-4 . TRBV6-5 CASGGRPGTLNIQYF TGTGCCAGCGGGGGCCGCCCAGGGACATTAAACATTCAGTACTTC
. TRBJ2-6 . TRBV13 CASSFTSSGANVLTF TGTGCCAGCAGCTTTACTAGCTCGGGGGCCAACGTCCTGACTTTC
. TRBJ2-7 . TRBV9 CASSVDVGSSYEQYF TGTGCCAGCAGCGTAGACGTCGGGTCTTCCTACGAGCAGTACTTC
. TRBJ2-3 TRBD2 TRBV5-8 CASSRTRGTDTQYF TGTGCCAGCAGCCGGACGCGGGGGACGGATACGCAGTATTTT
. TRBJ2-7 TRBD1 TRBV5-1 CASSLRQGDYEQYF TGCGCCAGCAGCTTGCGACAGGGGGACTACGAGCAGTACTTC
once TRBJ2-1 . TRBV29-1 CSVDWHNEQFF TGCAGCGTTGACTGGCACAATGAGCAGTTCTTC
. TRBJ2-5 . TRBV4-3 CASSQGGPQETQYF TGCGCCAGCAGCCAAGGAGGGCCCCAAGAGACCCAGTACTTC
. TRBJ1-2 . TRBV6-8 CASSTQAGCGGYTF TGTGCCAGCAGCACTCAGGCTGGTTGTGGTGGCTACACCTTC
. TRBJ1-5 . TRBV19 CASSYKPGTPNQPQHF TGTGCCAGTAGTTACAAGCCTGGGACACCAAATCAGCCCCAGCATTTT
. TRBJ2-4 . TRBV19 CASSIEQLTKNIQYF TGTGCCAGTAGTATCGAACAGCTAACCAAAAACATTCAGTACTTC
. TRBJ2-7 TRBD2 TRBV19 CASSLAGGYEQYF TGTGCCAGTAGCCTAGCGGGAGGATACGAGCAGTACTTC
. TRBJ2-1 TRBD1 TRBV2 CASRDRKNNEQFF TGTGCCAGCAGGGACAGGAAAAACAATGAGCAGTTCTTC
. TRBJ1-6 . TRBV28 CASSLEGNSPLHF TGTGCCAGCAGTTTGGAGGGTAATTCACCCCTCCACTTT
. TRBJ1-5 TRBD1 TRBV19 CASSPGQALQPQHF TGTGCCAGTAGCCCGGGACAGGCCTTACAGCCCCAGCATTTT
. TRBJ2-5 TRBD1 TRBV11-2 CASSLVAGGQETQYF TGTGCCAGCAGCTTAGTGGCAGGGGGTCAAGAGACCCAGTACTTC
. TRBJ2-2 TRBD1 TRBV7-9 CASSYRLTGAGELFF TGTGCCAGCAGCTATCGACTCACAGGGGCCGGGGAGCTGTTTTTT
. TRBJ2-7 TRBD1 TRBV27 CASSSRIIRGGQGDEQYF TGTGCCAGCAGTTCCAGGATTATACGGGGCGGACAGGGGGACGAGCAGTACTTC
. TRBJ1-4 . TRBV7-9 CASSLGVATNEKLFF TGTGCCAGCAGCTTAGGAGTTGCAACTAATGAAAAACTGTTTTTT
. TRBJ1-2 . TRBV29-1 CSVLESGERYGYTF TGCAGCGTTCTTGAGTCAGGGGAAAGGTATGGCTACACCTTC
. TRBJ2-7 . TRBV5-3 CARSPRAGDEQYF TGTGCCAGAAGCCCGAGGGCAGGCGACGAGCAGTACTTC
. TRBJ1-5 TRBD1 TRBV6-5 CASTGTGGLGQPQHF TGTGCCAGCACAGGTACAGGGGGCTTAGGTCAGCCCCAGCATTTT
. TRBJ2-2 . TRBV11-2 CASSSQGSGQPGELFF TGTGCCAGCAGCTCTCAGGGGTCGGGGCAGCCCGGGGAGCTGTTTTTT
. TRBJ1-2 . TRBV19 CASSIAGTTNYGYTF TGTGCCAGTAGTATAGCGGGGACTACTAACTATGGCTACACCTTC
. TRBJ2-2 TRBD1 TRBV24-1 CATSDPGTGNTGELFF TGTGCCACCAGTGACCCCGGGACAGGGAACACCGGGGAGCTGTTTTTT
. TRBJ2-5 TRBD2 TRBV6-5 CASSYRTSGETQYF TGTGCCAGCAGTTATCGGACTAGCGGCGAGACCCAGTACTTC
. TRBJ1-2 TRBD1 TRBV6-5 CASQPQGAGGYTF TGTGCCAGCCAACCACAGGGGGCTGGTGGCTACACCTTC
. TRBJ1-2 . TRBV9 CASSVGSQAGYGYTF TGTGCCAGCAGCGTAGGGTCACAGGCAGGGTATGGCTACACCTTC
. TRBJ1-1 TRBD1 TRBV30 CAGTTGLGTEAFF TGTGCCGGAACGACAGGGCTCGGCACTGAAGCTTTCTTT
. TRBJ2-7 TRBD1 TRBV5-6 CASSLRGHRYEQYF TGTGCCAGCAGCTTGAGGGGGCACCGTTACGAGCAGTACTTC
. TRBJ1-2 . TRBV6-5 CASKGLYGYTF TGTGCCAGCAAGGGGCTCTATGGCTACACCTTC
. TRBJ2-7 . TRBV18 CASSPRATSYEQYF TGTGCCAGCTCACCACGTGCAACTTCCTACGAGCAGTACTTC
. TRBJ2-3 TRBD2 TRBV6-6 CASSSSGGLDTQYF TGTGCCAGCAGTTCGAGCGGGGGGCTGGATACGCAGTATTTT
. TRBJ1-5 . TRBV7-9 CASSLTGIQPQHF TGTGCCAGCAGCTTAACAGGGATTCAGCCCCAGCATTTT
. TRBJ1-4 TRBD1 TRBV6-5 CASSYDRGRNEKLFF TGTGCCAGCAGTTACGACAGGGGGCGTAATGAAAAACTGTTTTTT
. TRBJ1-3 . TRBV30 CAWSVGLSSTIYF TGTGCCTGGAGTGTTGGTCTGTCCAGCACCATATATTTT
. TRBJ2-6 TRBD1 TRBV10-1 CASSEYGGQGFGANVLTF TGCGCCAGCAGTGAGTATGGGGGACAGGGCTTCGGGGCCAACGTCCTGACTTTC
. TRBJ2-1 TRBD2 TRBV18 CASSPRTSGPYNEQFF TGTGCCAGCTCACCCCGGACTAGCGGGCCCTACAATGAGCAGTTCTTC
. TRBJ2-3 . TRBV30 CAWRRGYPTDTQYF TGTGCCTGGAGAAGGGGGTACCCCACAGATACGCAGTATTTT
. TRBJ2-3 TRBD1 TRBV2 CASSSGGRGDTQYF TGTGCCAGTTCCTCAGGGGGCCGAGGAGATACGCAGTATTTT
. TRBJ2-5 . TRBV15 CATSRGAGATQYF TGTGCCACCAGCAGGGGTGCTGGGGCGACCCAGTACTTC
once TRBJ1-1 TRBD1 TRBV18 CASSPGQAREAFF TGTGCCAGCTCACCTGGACAGGCCAGGGAAGCTTTCTTT
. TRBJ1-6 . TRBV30 CAWSHFSQVLNSPLHF TGTGCCTGGAGCCACTTCTCACAGGTTCTCAATTCACCCCTCCACTTT
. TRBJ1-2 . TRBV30 CACTGYDYGYTF TGTGCCTGTACAGGGTACGACTATGGCTACACCTTC
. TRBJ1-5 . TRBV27 CASTPTGDNQPQHF TGTGCCAGCACCCCGACAGGCGACAATCAGCCCCAGCATTTT
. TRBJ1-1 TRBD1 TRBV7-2 CASSEDRGPDTEAFF TGTGCCAGCAGCGAGGACAGGGGGCCTGACACTGAAGCTTTCTTT
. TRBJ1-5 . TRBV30 CAWSPPWAGKGYQPQHF TGTGCCTGGAGTCCTCCCTGGGCAGGGAAGGGGTATCAGCCCCAGCATTTT
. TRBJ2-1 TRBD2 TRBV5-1 CASSLATTSGRKEQFF TGCGCCAGCAGCTTGGCTACGACTAGCGGGAGGAAAGAGCAGTTCTTC
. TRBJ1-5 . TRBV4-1 CASSQEGTGHSFSNQPQHF TGCGCCAGCAGCCAAGAGGGAACAGGGCATTCGTTTAGCAATCAGCCCCAGCATTTT
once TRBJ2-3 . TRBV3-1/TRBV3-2 CASSPTGLGTQYF TGTGCCAGCAGCCCCACAGGGTTAGGTACGCAGTATTTT
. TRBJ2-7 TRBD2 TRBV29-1 CSVGLAGVYEQYF TGCAGCGTTGGCCTAGCGGGAGTCTACGAGCAGTACTTC
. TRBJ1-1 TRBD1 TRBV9 CASSPQGTGATQGVKAFF TGTGCCAGCAGCCCCCAAGGGACAGGGGCAACCCAGGGGGTGAAAGCTTTCTTT
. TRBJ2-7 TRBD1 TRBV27 CASSLVTGSSYEQYF TGTGCCAGCAGTTTAGTGACAGGGAGCTCCTACGAGCAGTACTTC